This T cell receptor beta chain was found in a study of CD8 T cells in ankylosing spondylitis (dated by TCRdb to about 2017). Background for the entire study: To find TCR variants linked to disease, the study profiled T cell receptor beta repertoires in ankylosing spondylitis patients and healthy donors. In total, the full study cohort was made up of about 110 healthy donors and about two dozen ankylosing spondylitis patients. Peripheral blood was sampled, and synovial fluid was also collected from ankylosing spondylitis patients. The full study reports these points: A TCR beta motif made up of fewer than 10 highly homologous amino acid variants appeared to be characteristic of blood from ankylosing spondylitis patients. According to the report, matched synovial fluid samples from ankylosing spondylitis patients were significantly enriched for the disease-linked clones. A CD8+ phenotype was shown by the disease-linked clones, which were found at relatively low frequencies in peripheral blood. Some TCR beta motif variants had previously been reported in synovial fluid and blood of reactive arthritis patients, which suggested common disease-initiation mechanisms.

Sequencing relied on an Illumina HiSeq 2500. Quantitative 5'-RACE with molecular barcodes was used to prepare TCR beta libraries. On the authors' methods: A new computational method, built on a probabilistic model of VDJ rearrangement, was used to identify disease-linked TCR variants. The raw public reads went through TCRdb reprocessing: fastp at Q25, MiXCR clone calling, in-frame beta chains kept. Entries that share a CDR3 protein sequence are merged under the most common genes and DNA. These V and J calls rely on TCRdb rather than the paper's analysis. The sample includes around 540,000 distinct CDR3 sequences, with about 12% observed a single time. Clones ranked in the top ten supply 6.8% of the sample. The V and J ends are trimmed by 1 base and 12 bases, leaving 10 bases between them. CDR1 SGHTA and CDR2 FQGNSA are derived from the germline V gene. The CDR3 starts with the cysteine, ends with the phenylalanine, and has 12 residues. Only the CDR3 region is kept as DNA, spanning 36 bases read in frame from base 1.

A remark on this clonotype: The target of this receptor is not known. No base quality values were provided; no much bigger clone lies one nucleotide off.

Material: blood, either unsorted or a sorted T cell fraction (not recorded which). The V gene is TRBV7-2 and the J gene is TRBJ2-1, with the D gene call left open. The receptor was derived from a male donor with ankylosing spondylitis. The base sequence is TGTGCCAGCAGCTTAGAGGGTCTTCTGCAGTTCTTC. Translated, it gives CASSLEGLLQFF.